These 7 T cell receptor beta chains came from one sample sequenced in a study of response to subunit inactivated influenza vaccine. TCRdb independently ran MiXCR on the RT-PCR reads; one entry per CDR3 protein. This repertoire shows hundreds of thousands of distinct CDR3 sequences, 12% to 15% found once; its top ten account for 7.5% to 8%. The specimen comprised PBMCs from blood, sampled 14 to 15 days before vaccination. These receptors all stem from a man aged 45 to 65 who received an inactivated influenza vaccine.

This clonotype occurred many times. The chain carries TRBV7-2 and TRBJ2-1; tentative D call: TRBD2 (5 bases). The V end was cut by 1 base, the J end by 7 bases, with 11 bases between. The CDR3 runs to 14 residues. The germline V gene has CDR1 SGHTA and CDR2 FQGNSA. The CDR3 region is CASSLVRGRNEQFF. The CDR3 coding sequence is TGTGCCAGCAGCTTAGTACGGGGAAGAAATGAGCAGTTCTTC. Full variable domain (outside the CDR3, taken from reference TRBV7-2 and TRBJ2-1): GAGVSQSPSNKVTEKGKDVELRCDPISGHTALYWYRQSLGQGLEFLIYFQGNSAPDKSGLPSDRFSAERTGGSVSTLTIQRTQQEDSAVYLCASSLVRGRNEQFFGPGTRLTVL.

This clonotype was seen at least ten times. This chain connects TRBV9 to TRBJ1-5, with D possibly matching TRBD1 (5 bases). The CDR3 runs 14 residues. Germline V gives CDR1 SGDLS, CDR2 YYNGEE. The V end was cut by 3 bases, the J end by 3 bases, with 10 bases between. DNA for the CDR3: TGTGCCAGCAGCGATGGACATTACAATCAGCCCCAGCATTTT. Amino acid sequence: CASSDGHYNQPQHF.

This clonotype came up a few times. The chain couples TRBV12-3 or TRBV12-4 to TRBJ1-1; TRBD1 aligns across 7 bases. CDR3 length: 14 residues. V trimming: 7 bases; J trimming: 4 bases; junction bases outside the gene matches: 9. CDR3 loop: CASMRDSLGTEAFF. The CDR3 DNA sequence: TGTGCCAGCATGAGGGACAGTCTCGGCACTGAAGCTTTCTTT.

This clonotype showed up just a few times. The gene calls are TRBV20-1 and TRBJ2-3, with 7 positions matching TRBD2. After removal of 3 bases from V and 3 bases from J, the junction contained 6 bases not matched to a gene. The CDR3 runs to 14 residues. Germline V gene sequence: CDR1 DFQATT, CDR2 SNEGSKA (reference sequence). The CDR3, as DNA: TGCAGTGCTAGTCGGGAGGTAGAAACAGATACGCAGTATTTT. Translating gives CSASREVETDTQYF.

V is TRBV3-1 and J is TRBJ2-1, with D possibly TRBD1 on 5 matching bases. Germline V lookup: CDR1 LGHDT, CDR2 YNNKEL (reference sequence). This CDR3 region has 13 residues. The V end lost 1 base, the J end lost 9 bases, and 10 bases lay between the germline ends. CDR3 amino acids: CASSQARAPEQFF. The DNA for the CDR3 is TGTGCCAGCAGCCAAGCCAGGGCCCCTGAGCAGTTCTTC.

This chain joins TRBV9 and TRBJ2-4; no clear D. CDR3 length: 17 residues. Per the germline V gene, CDR1 is SGDLS and CDR2 is YYNGEE. Trimming removed 3 bases from V and 0 bases from J, with 16 bases in between. The CDR3 nucleotides are TGTGCCAGCAGCGAGGGCGGATGGATACTAGCCAAAAACATTCAGTACTTC. This codes for CASSEGGWILAKNIQYF.

The table lists this clonotype with many counts. The rearrangement joins TRBV5-1 to TRBJ2-3; 7 positions agree with TRBD2. This CDR3 has 16 residues. Germline-derived CDR1 and CDR2 are SGHRS and YFSETQ. With V trimmed by 0 bases and J by 2 bases, 6 bases remained unmatched. This CDR3 is CASSLDSGRYTDTQYF. The CDR3 region has the DNA TGCGCCAGCAGCTTGGATAGCGGGCGCTACACAGATACGCAGTATTTT.